The entry that follows covers one TCR beta chain sequence. The antigen remains undetermined. The entry originates in a study of metastatic and nonmetastatic thyroid tumors. Original processing methods: Differences in CDR3 between clinicopathological groups were drawn on to build a classifier intended to discriminate distant-metastatic papillary thyroid cancer patients. TCRdb re-clonotyped the PCR reads through MiXCR. V and J calls and clone size were set by TCRdb, not the authors. The data hold tens of thousands of clones, with around 14% observed a single time. All patients reached thyroid surgery having received no treatment beforehand. Trimming cost V 3 bases and J 4 bases; bases outside gene matches: 14. The CDR3 is made up of 19 amino acids. Study-wide results and caveats: Malignant thyroid tumors reportedly had TCR beta diversity that was significantly higher than in benign nodules, in blood and tumor.

V and J are TRBV12-3 or TRBV12-4 and TRBJ2-3; the match to TRBD1 covers 12 bases. This TCR was sampled from a male donor with papillary thyroid cancer or a benign thyroid nodule (not recorded which). Some clones in this sample may be carry-over from other donors' samples. The sample consisted of blood. The DNA for the CDR3 is TGTGCCAGCAGTTTCCTCCGGGACAGGGGGCTGGTCCCGGCAGATACGCAGTATTTT. Its protein product is CASSFLRDRGLVPADTQYF.